The 8 T cell receptor beta chains below come from one sample, sequenced in a study of blood T cell repertoires in COVID-19. Profiling relied on immunoSEQ multiplex PCR, and the TCRdb table lists in-frame clones only, not all of them. Among under 250,000 clones listed, around 82% were seen once. The sequencing sample was made of peripheral blood. These receptors were obtained from a woman between 50 and 59 years old with acute or convalescent COVID-19.

Of note for this clone: This sample also contains other DNA sequences that code for the same CDR3. The V and J genes are TRBV6-6 and TRBJ2-7; TRBD2 matches at 7 bases. Looked up from germline, CDR1 is MNHNY and CDR2 is SVGAGI (reference sequence). The CDR3 has 12 amino acids. V lost 8 bases and J lost 3; bases outside the gene matches: 4. The CDR3 sequence: CASGAGDYEQYF. CDR3 coding DNA: TGTGCCAGCGGGGCGGGGGACTACGAGCAGTACTTC.

The chain links TRBV28 to TRBJ2-1, with D perhaps TRBD1 (5 bases). V was pared by 6 bases and J by 6 bases, with 21 bases between. In germline, CDR1 is MDHEN, CDR2 SYDVKM. This CDR3 comprises 16 residues. The CDR3 DNA is TGTGCCAGCAGCCCCAATGCGTACAGGTTAGCCAATGAGCAGTTCTTC. This gives the protein CASSPNAYRLANEQFF. Full variable domain (outside the CDR3, taken from reference TRBV28 and TRBJ2-1): DVKVTQSSRYLVKRTGEKVFLECVQDMDHENMFWYRQDPGLGLRLIYFSYDVKMKEKGDIPEGYSVSREKKERFSLILESASTNQTSMYLCASSPNAYRLANEQFFGPGTRLTVL.

This clone has just a few counts. The CDR3 here is CASANLIQGATEAFF. The CDR3 DNA follows: TGTGCTAGTGCCAATCTAATTCAGGGGGCCACTGAAGCTTTCTTT. This chain links TRBV12-5 with TRBJ1-1; TRBD1 matches 8 bases. This CDR3 comprises 15 residues. CDR1 and CDR2 from the germline V gene are LGHNT and FRNRAP. After removal of 7 bases from V and 4 bases from J, the junction contained 11 bases not matched to a gene.

CDR3 in DNA: TGTGCCAGCAGCTTGTACCCAGGGAATCAGCCCCAGCATTTT. It yields the protein CASSLYPGNQPQHF. The chain uses TRBV5-6 and TRBJ1-5; D is perhaps TRBD1 (5 bases). The length of the CDR3 is 14 residues. From germline, CDR1 is SGHDT and CDR2 YYEEEE. V lost 1 base and J lost 4, with 9 bases in between.

As for this clone: The sample carries other DNA sequences with the same CDR3. V and J are TRBV25-1 and TRBJ2-7; 9 nucleotides line up with TRBD1. The CDR3 spans 14 residues. Germline V lookup: CDR1 MGHDK, CDR2 SYGVNS. V gave up 2 bases and J gave up 4 bases; unmatched junction bases: 3. The DNA of the CDR3 is TGTGCCAGCAGTGAAATCGGACAGGGGTACGAGCAGTACTTC. As protein: CASSEIGQGYEQYF.

The V gene is TRBV7-2, the J gene TRBJ1-2; D gene unclear. V was clipped by 8 bases and J by 5 bases, with 6 bases between them. Germline V gene data show CDR1 as SGHTA and CDR2 as FQGNSA. CDR3 length: 10 residues. The CDR3 sequence: CASGLYGYTF. Written as DNA, the CDR3 is TGTGCCAGCGGACTATATGGCTACACCTTC. The whole variable domain, remainder taken from reference TRBV7-2 and TRBJ1-2, is GAGVSQSPSNKVTEKGKDVELRCDPISGHTALYWYRQSLGQGLEFLIYFQGNSAPDKSGLPSDRFSAERTGGSVSTLTIQRTQQEDSAVYLCASGLYGYTFGSGTRLTVV.

V is TRBV6-5 and J is TRBJ2-3, with D possibly TRBD2 on 5 matching bases. V lost 6 bases and J 5 bases, leaving 18 bases between the germline ends. This CDR3 contains 15 residues. Germline V lookup: CDR1 MNHEY, CDR2 SVGAGI. The CDR3 region has the DNA TGTGCCAGCAGGGGAGACTACCGAGGTGGAGATACGCAGTATTTT. This encodes CASRGDYRGGDTQYF.

The V call is TRBV19, the J call TRBJ2-3; 15 nucleotides match TRBD2. Germline V CDR1 and CDR2: LNHDA, SQIVND (reference sequence). The CDR3 contains 21 residues. V shed 3 bases and J 0 bases; nucleotides not matched to a gene: 13. The CDR3 loop reads CASSMKLRTSGRAPSTDTQYF. DNA of the CDR3: TGTGCCAGTAGTATGAAGTTGCGGACTAGCGGGAGGGCCCCAAGCACAGATACGCAGTATTTT.